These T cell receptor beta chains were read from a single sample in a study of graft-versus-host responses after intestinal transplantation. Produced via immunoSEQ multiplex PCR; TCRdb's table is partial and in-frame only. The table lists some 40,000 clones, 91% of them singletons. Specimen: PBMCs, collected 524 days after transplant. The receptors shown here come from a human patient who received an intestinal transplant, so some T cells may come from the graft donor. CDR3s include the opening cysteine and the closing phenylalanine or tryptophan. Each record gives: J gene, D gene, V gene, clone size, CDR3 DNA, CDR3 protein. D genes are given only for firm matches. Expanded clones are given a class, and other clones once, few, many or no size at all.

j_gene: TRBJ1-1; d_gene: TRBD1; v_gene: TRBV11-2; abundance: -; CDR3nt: TGTGCCAGCAGCCCCGACAGGGGCACTGAAGCTTTCTTT; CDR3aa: CASSPDRGTEAFF
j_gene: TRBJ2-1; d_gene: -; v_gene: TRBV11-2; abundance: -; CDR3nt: TGTGCCAGCAGCTTAGTGTCGACAGCCTACAATGAGCAGTTCTTC; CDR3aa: CASSLVSTAYNEQFF
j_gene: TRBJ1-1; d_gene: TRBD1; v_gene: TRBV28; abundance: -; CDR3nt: TGTGCCAGCAGTTTTCAGGGGGCCCCGAACACTGAAGCTTTCTTT; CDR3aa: CASSFQGAPNTEAFF
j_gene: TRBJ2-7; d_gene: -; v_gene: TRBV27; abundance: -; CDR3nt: TGTGCCAGCAGTTCACAGGGGGGGGACGAGCAGTACTTC; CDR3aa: CASSSQGGDEQYF
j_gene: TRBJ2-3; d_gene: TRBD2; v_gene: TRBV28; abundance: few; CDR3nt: TGTGCCAGCATCGCGGGGGGGACAGATACGCAGTATTTT; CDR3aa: CASIAGGTDTQYF
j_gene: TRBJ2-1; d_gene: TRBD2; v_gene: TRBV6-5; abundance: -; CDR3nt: TGTGCCAGCAGCCGTAGCGGGAGCTCCTACAATGAGCAGTTCTTC; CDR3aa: CASSRSGSSYNEQFF
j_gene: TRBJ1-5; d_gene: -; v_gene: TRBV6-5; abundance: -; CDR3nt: TGTGCCAGCAGTTACACCAACAGGATTAATCAGCCCCAGCATTTT; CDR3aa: CASSYTNRINQPQHF
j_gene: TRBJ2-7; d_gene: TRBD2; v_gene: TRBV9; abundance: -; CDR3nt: TGTGCCAGCAGCGTCGGACCTAGCGGAGGCTACGAGCAGTACTTC; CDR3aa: CASSVGPSGGYEQYF
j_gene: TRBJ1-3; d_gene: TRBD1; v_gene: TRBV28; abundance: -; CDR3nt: TGTGCCAGCAGTTCGATGGACAGGGCCATATATTTT; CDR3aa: CASSSMDRAIYF
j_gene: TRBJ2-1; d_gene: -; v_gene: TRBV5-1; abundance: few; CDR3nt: TGCGCCAGCAGCCCTCACGACGGGGGGCAGTTCTTC; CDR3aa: CASSPHDGGQFF
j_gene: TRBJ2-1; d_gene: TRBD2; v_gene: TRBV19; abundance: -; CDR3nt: TGTGCCAGTTCAGCGGGATGGAATGAGCAGTTCTTC; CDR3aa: CASSAGWNEQFF
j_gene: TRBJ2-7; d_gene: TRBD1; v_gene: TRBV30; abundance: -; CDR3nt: TGTGCCTGGAGTCCGAGACAGGGCGCCTCCTACGAGCAGTACTTC; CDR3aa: CAWSPRQGASYEQYF
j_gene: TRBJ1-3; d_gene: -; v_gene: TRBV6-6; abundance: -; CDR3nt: TGTGCCAGTTCGGGCTCTGGAAACACCATATATTTT; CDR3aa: CASSGSGNTIYF
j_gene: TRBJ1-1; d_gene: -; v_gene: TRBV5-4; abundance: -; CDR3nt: TGTGCCAGCGGCCTGGGGAGGAACACTGAAGCTTTCTTT; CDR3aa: CASGLGRNTEAFF
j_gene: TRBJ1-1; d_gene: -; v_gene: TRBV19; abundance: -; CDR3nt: TGTGCCAGTAGTATAGATGAAGGGGGGGCAACTGAAGCTTTCTTT; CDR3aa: CASSIDEGGATEAFF
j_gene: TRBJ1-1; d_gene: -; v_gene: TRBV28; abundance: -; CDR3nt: TGTGCCAGCAGTTTGAGGGTAAAGGGTGAAGCTTTCTTT; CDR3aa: CASSLRVKGEAFF
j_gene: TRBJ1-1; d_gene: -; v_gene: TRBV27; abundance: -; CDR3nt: TGTGCCAGCAGTCAAGACGGATACACTGAAGCTTTCTTT; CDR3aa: CASSQDGYTEAFF
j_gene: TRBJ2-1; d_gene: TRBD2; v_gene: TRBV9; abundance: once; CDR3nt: TGTGCCAGCAGCGTCGTGGGACTAGCTTACAATGAGCAGTTCTTC; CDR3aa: CASSVVGLAYNEQFF